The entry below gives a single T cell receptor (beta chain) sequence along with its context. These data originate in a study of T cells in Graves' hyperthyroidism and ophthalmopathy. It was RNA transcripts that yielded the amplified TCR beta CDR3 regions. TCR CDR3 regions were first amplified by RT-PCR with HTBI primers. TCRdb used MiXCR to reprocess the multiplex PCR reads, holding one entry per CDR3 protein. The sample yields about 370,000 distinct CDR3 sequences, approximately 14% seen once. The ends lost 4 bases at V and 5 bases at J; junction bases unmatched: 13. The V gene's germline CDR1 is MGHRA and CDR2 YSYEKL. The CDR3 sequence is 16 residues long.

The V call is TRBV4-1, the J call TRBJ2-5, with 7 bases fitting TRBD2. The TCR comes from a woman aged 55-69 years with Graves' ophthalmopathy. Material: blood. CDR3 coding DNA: TGCGCCAGCAGCCTCGACCAGGCTAGCGGAGGGGAGACCCAGTACTTC. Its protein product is CASSLDQASGGETQYF.